The 29 T cell receptor beta chains below were found in one sample sequenced in a study of siplizumab effects on memory and regulatory T cells. Clones were read by immunoSEQ multiplex PCR, and TCRdb kept only the in-frame ones, dropping some. The sample carries approximately 94,000 clones, roughly 93% recorded once. The sample comprised CD8+ T cells sorted from blood. The receptors originated from a human donor in good health.

V and J are TRBV5-6 and TRBJ2-6; perhaps D is TRBD1 or TRBD2 (5 bases each). The CDR3 has 15 amino acids. In germline, CDR1 is SGHDT, CDR2 YYEEEE. Trimming pared 2 bases from V and 2 bases from J, leaving 8 bases between. CDR3 amino acids: CASSFRGPGANVLTF. CDR3 in DNA: TGTGCCAGCAGCTTTCGGGGCCCTGGGGCCAACGTCCTGACTTTC.

CDR3 amino acids: CASSDKDSPLYGYTF. The CDR3 DNA is TGTGCCAGCAGCGACAAGGACAGTCCTCTCTATGGCTACACCTTC. The chain uses TRBV9 and TRBJ1-2, with D perhaps matching TRBD1 (6 bases). The V and J ends lost 3 bases and 4 bases respectively, with 16 bases between them. Germline assignment: CDR1 SGDLS and CDR2 YYNGEE. The CDR3 totals 15 residues.

The V gene is TRBV7-3, the J gene TRBJ2-5; TRBD1 or TRBD2 may be the D gene (5 bases each). Germline loops: CDR1 SGHTA, CDR2 FQGTGA. Trimming shortened V by 3 bases and J by 4 bases, and 9 bases separated the two germline ends. The CDR3 consists of 13 residues. The CDR3 nucleotides are TGTGCCAGCAGCTTTGGGGGTGGAGAGACCCAGTACTTC. Translating gives CASSFGGGETQYF.

This clone has a single count. V usage is TRBV25-1 and J usage is TRBJ1-2; 9 bases match TRBD1. CDR3 size: 14 residues. V was pared by 5 bases and J by 4 bases, with 5 bases of the junction left unmatched. The V gene's germline CDR1 is MGHDK and CDR2 SYGVNS. The CDR3 protein is CASSKTGGGYGYTF. CDR3 in DNA: TGTGCCAGCAGTAAGACAGGGGGTGGCTATGGCTACACCTTC.

The chain is built from TRBV28 and TRBJ1-1; D is uncertain. Germline V gene data show CDR1 as MDHEN and CDR2 as SYDVKM. With 4 bases removed from V and 3 bases from J, the gap between germline ends came to 9 bases. This CDR3 comprises 13 residues. The CDR3, as DNA: TGTGCCAGCAGTTCCCGTCGGGACACTGAAGCTTTCTTT. Translated, it gives CASSSRRDTEAFF.

This chain joins TRBV18 and TRBJ2-5; D not resolved. There are 14 residues in the CDR3. Germline V gene lookup returns CDR1 KGHSH and CDR2 LQKENI. Trimming took off 3 bases at V and 5 bases at J, with 13 bases between the two ends. CDR3 DNA: TGTGCCAGCTCACCGGTCCCCACGGAGGAGACCCAGTACTTC. Its protein product is CASSPVPTEETQYF.

The chain carries TRBV14 and TRBJ2-3, with D perhaps matching TRBD2 (5 bases). V lost 0 bases to trimming and J lost 2 bases, with 18 bases between them. Per germline, CDR1 SGHDN and CDR2 FVKESK. CDR3 length: 18 amino acids. The CDR3 here is CASSQEWRAGLNTDTQYF. The CDR3 nucleotides read TGTGCCAGCAGCCAAGAATGGCGGGCGGGTCTAAACACAGATACGCAGTATTTT.

The chain uses TRBV30 and TRBJ2-7, with 13 bases that match TRBD2. CDR3 length: 13 amino acids. The V gene's germline CDR1 is GTSNPN and CDR2 SVGIG (reference sequence). V gave up 8 bases and J gave up 4 bases; unmatched junction bases: 5. Written as DNA, the CDR3 is TGTGCCCGGACTAGCGGGGGAGAATACGAGCAGTACTTC. Translated, it gives CARTSGGEYEQYF. Full variable domain (rest looked up from reference TRBV30 and TRBJ2-7): SQTIHQWPATLVQPVGSPLSLECTVEGTSNPNLYWYRQAAGRGLQLLFYSVGIGQISSEVPQNLSASRPQDRQFILSSKKLLLSDSGFYLCARTSGGEYEQYFGPGTRLTVT.

The chain couples TRBV5-6 to TRBJ2-7; the D gene is possibly TRBD1 (5 bases). The V and J ends lost 4 bases and 3 bases respectively, with 8 bases between them. Looked up from germline, CDR1 is SGHDT and CDR2 is YYEEEE. This CDR3 region has 12 residues. This CDR3 reads CASSGDSYEQYF. As DNA, the CDR3 is TGTGCCAGCAGCGGAGACAGCTACGAGCAGTACTTC.

The chain has TRBV2 and TRBJ1-2, with D unclear. V lost 7 bases and J lost 3, with 12 bases in between. Germline CDR1 and CDR2: SNHLY and FYNNEI. This CDR3 comprises 13 residues. The CDR3 is CASKTREDYGYTF. DNA for the CDR3: TGTGCCAGCAAGACAAGAGAGGACTATGGCTACACCTTC.

This clone showed up just once. V gene TRBV27 combines with J gene TRBJ1-2; 10 nucleotides line up with TRBD1. CDR3 length equals 16 residues. Looked up from germline, CDR1 is MNHEY and CDR2 is SMNVEV (reference sequence). With 0 bases clipped from V and 6 bases from J, the junction kept 7 bases outside the gene matches. CDR3 DNA: TGTGCCAGCAGTTTATCGGGCCGACAGGGGGCGCATGGCTACACCTTC. Its translation is CASSLSGRQGAHGYTF.

The CDR3 nucleotides are TGCAGCGTTGAGGGGACAGGCGTCGGGACTTATGAGCAGTTCTTC. Translation gives CSVEGTGVGTYEQFF. This rearrangement joins TRBV29-1 to TRBJ2-1, with 8 bases aligning to TRBD1. The CDR3 has 15 residues. The V and J ends lost 3 bases and 8 bases, in that order; junction bases with no gene match: 12. Germline loops: CDR1 SQVTM, CDR2 ANQGSEA.

The chain employs TRBV6-1 and TRBJ2-1, with 13 bases lining up with TRBD2. Unmatched junction bases numbered 3, after V lost 6 bases and J lost 4 bases. This CDR3 is built from 15 residues. From germline, CDR1 is MNHNS and CDR2 SASEGT. DNA for the CDR3: TGTGCCAGCAGAGGACTAGCGGGGGATTACAATGAGCAGTTCTTC. It translates to CASRGLAGDYNEQFF.

The rearrangement links TRBV29-1 to TRBJ1-1; no definite D call. The germline V gene has CDR1 SQVTM and CDR2 ANQGSEA. Trimming left V 2 bases short and J 5 bases short, with 9 bases between. The CDR3 runs to 12 residues. Here the CDR3 DNA reads TGCAGCGTTGAATCCGAGGAGACTGAAGCTTTCTTT. Its protein is CSVESEETEAFF.

The chain uses TRBV9 and TRBJ1-2; no definite D call. CDR1 is SGDLS and CDR2 is YYNGEE in the germline V gene. Trimming removed 0 bases from V and 2 bases from J, with 11 bases in between. The CDR3 consists of 15 residues. The CDR3 is CASSVATAANYGYTF. CDR3 bases: TGTGCCAGCAGCGTAGCCACGGCAGCCAACTATGGCTACACCTTC.

The chain links TRBV7-9 to TRBJ1-4; no reliable D call. The V end lost 8 bases, the J end lost 8 bases, and 15 bases lay between the germline ends. Germline V gene lookup returns CDR1 SEHNR and CDR2 FQNEAQ (reference sequence). CDR3 size: 13 residues. CDR3 amino acids: CASLAVRKEKLFF. The CDR3 DNA reads as TGTGCCAGCCTAGCTGTCAGGAAAGAAAAACTGTTTTTT.

V usage is TRBV7-2 and J usage is TRBJ1-5, with D unresolved. Deletions cut 8 bases from V and 2 bases from J, with 16 bases between. The CDR3 has 15 amino acids. The V gene's germline CDR1 is SGHTA and CDR2 FQGNSA. As DNA, the CDR3 is TGTGCCAGCCAGCTTAGTCTCGGAGGCAATCAGCCCCAGCATTTT. Amino acid sequence: CASQLSLGGNQPQHF.

The V and J genes are TRBV10-3 and TRBJ1-2; the D is unclear. Germline CDR1 is ENHRY and CDR2 is SYGVKD. V lost 2 bases and J lost 3, with 13 bases in between. CDR3 length equals 15 residues. CDR3 residues: CAISETQGNHYGYTF. For the CDR3, the DNA is TGTGCCATCAGTGAGACGCAAGGAAACCACTATGGCTACACCTTC.

The chain employs TRBV4-3 and TRBJ2-7, with 9 bases identical to TRBD1. The junction had 10 bases not matched to a gene; V was cut back by 3 bases and J by 4 bases. This CDR3 is built from 16 residues. Germline CDR1 and CDR2: LGHNA and YSLEER. The CDR3 coding sequence is TGCGCCAGCAGCCAGACTTGGACAGGGGTCTCGTACGAGCAGTACTTC. Amino acids: CASSQTWTGVSYEQYF.

This clone was observed a single time. The V call is TRBV27, the J call TRBJ1-1; 9 bases match TRBD1. Trimming removed 3 bases from V and 4 bases from J; junction bases left unmatched: 6. The CDR3 is made up of 15 amino acids. CDR1 is MNHEY and CDR2 is SMNVEV in the germline V gene (reference sequence). The CDR3 is CASSFGTGSFTEAFF. The CDR3 nucleotides are TGTGCCAGCAGTTTCGGGACAGGGTCATTCACTGAAGCTTTCTTT.

The genes are TRBV6-1 and TRBJ2-2; D might be TRBD2 (6 bases). V dropped 2 bases and J dropped 6 bases, with 7 bases sitting between them. Germline loops: CDR1 MNHNS, CDR2 SASEGT. This CDR3 has 13 amino acids. As DNA, the CDR3 is TGTGCCAGCAGTGAAATAGCGGCCGGGGAGCTGTTTTTT. Its translation: CASSEIAAGELFF.

The DNA for the CDR3 is TGTGCCAGCAGCTCCGGGACTAGCGGGAGTCACGAGCAGTACTTC. Translated: CASSSGTSGSHEQYF. The rearrangement uses TRBV13 and TRBJ2-7; 14 bases agree with TRBD2. Germline CDR1 PRHDT, CDR2 FYEKMQ (reference sequence). J lost 5 bases, V lost 4 bases, and 4 bases had no gene match. The CDR3 runs to 15 residues.

V gene TRBV5-5 combines with J gene TRBJ1-4; perhaps TRBD1 as D (6 bases). The CDR3 is 16 amino acids. Germline V gene data show CDR1 as SGHKS and CDR2 as YYEKEE (reference sequence). V was cut by 4 bases and J by 5 bases, with 18 bases left in between. The CDR3 region is CASSPGGAGDNEKLFF. DNA of the CDR3: TGTGCCAGCAGCCCCGGGGGGGCAGGGGACAATGAAAAACTGTTTTTT.

This chain joins TRBV7-9 and TRBJ2-1, with 7 bases that match TRBD2. The CDR3 sequence is 15 residues long. V lost 1 base to trimming and J lost 6 bases; unmatched junction nucleotides: 6. The germline gives CDR1 SEHNR, CDR2 FQNEAQ (reference sequence). Here the CDR3 reads CASSLVYPSGNEQFF. CDR3 bases: TGTGCCAGCAGCTTAGTTTATCCTAGCGGCAATGAGCAGTTCTTC.

This rearrangement joins TRBV27 to TRBJ1-1; D is uncertain. The CDR3 consists of 13 residues. The ends were cut back, 2 bases at V and 3 bases at J, with 7 bases in the middle. Per the germline V gene, CDR1 is MNHEY and CDR2 is SMNVEV (reference sequence). This CDR3 is CASSLSRDTEAFF. In DNA form, the CDR3 reads TGTGCCAGCAGTTTAAGCAGAGACACTGAAGCTTTCTTT.

This clone was found once. In DNA, the CDR3 is TGCGCCAGCAGCTTGGATCTCAGTACCTACGAGCAGTACTTC. This gives the protein CASSLDLSTYEQYF. V gene TRBV5-1 combines with J gene TRBJ2-7; D gene unclear. Germline values: CDR1 SGHRS, CDR2 YFSETQ. V shed 0 bases and J shed 2 bases, with 9 bases lying between them. The CDR3 sequence is 14 residues long.

V and J are TRBV7-8 and TRBJ2-4, with D possibly TRBD2 on 5 matching bases. Trimming cost V 5 bases and J 0 bases, with 14 bases left between them. The germline CDR1 and CDR2 sequences are SGHVS and FQNEAQ. The CDR3 runs 16 residues. The CDR3 loop reads CASSTGTGVAKNIQYF. The CDR3 DNA reads as TGTGCCAGCAGCACGGGAACGGGTGTAGCCAAAAACATTCAGTACTTC. The full variable domain, with the rest looked up from reference TRBV7-8 and TRBJ2-4, is GAGVSQSPRYKVAKRGQDVALRCDPISGHVSLFWYQQALGQGPEFLTYFQNEAQLDKSGLPSDRFFAERPEGSVSTLKIQRTQQEDSAVYLCASSTGTGVAKNIQYFGAGTRLSVL.

CDR3 in amino acids: CASSYAGISEAFF. For the CDR3, the DNA is TGTGCCAGCAGTTACGCGGGAATTTCTGAAGCTTTCTTT. This chain connects TRBV6-5 to TRBJ1-1; D not resolved. Germline V gene lookup returns CDR1 MNHEY and CDR2 SVGAGI. This CDR3 contains 13 residues. With 2 bases removed from V and 6 bases from J, the gap between germline ends came to 10 bases.

This clone was observed once. The chain recombines TRBV27 with TRBJ2-5; 9 bases are a match to TRBD1. V was clipped by 4 bases and J by 9 bases; unmatched bases: 18. CDR1 MNHEY and CDR2 SMNVEV come from the germline V gene (reference sequence). The CDR3 loop spans 17 amino acids. The CDR3 protein is CASSSWPPTGGGRAQYF. In nucleotides, the CDR3 is TGTGCCAGCAGTTCTTGGCCCCCGACAGGGGGAGGCCGGGCCCAGTACTTC.